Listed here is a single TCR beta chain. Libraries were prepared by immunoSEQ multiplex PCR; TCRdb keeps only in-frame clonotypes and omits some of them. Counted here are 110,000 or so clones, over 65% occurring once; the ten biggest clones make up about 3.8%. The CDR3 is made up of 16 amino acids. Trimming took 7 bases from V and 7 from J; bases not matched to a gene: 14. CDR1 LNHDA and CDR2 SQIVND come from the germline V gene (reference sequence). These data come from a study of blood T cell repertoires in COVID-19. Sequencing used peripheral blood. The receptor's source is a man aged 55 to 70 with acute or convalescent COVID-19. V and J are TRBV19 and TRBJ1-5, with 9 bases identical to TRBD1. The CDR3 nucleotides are TGTGCCAGTATTCCCTCGGGACAGGGTGAGCGCCAGCCCCAGCATTTT. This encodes CASIPSGQGERQPQHF.